This TCR beta chain was found in a study of cytomegalovirus exposure and HLA in healthy donors. It was with 60 Vbeta and 13 Jbeta primers that the PCR ran. Assay: immunoSEQ multiplex PCR; the TCRdb copy retains only in-frame clones and omits some. Of approximately 160,000 clones listed, roughly four fifths are singletons. The CDR3 is 16 amino acids. Germline values: CDR1 SGHTA, CDR2 FQGTGA. Trimming removed 5 bases from V and 0 bases from J, with 14 bases in between. The chain has TRBV7-3 and TRBJ2-1, with D possibly matching TRBD2 (6 bases). Sequences were obtained from PBMCs. The origin of this receptor is a man between 50 and 59 years old in good health and CMV-seropositive. The CDR3 region has the DNA TGTGCCAGCAGCCTCGGACTACCCCGCTCCTACAATGAGCAGTTCTTC. This encodes CASSLGLPRSYNEQFF.